A single sample is the source of the 27 T cell receptor beta chains below, sequenced in a study of blood T cells in healthy people across ages. Then a second PCR, running about 7 to 11 cycles, was carried out with a sample-barcoded 5' primer and a J-beta primer mix. TCRdb ran MiXCR on the 5' RACE reads and lists one entry per CDR3 protein. The sample lists 1.5 million to 2 million distinct CDR3 sequences, around half occurring once. Source material: blood. The receptors were gathered from a middle-aged woman in good health.

This chain joins TRBV6-2 or TRBV6-3 and TRBJ2-3, with TRBD2 matching 9 bases. Germline lookup yields CDR1 MNHEY and CDR2 SVGEGT. V lost 5 bases, J lost 4 bases, and 10 bases stayed unmatched. The CDR3 runs to 16 residues. The CDR3 sequence: CASSTVAGVKADTQYF. CDR3 nucleotides: TGTGCCAGCAGTACTGTAGCGGGGGTAAAGGCAGATACGCAGTATTTT.

The V gene is TRBV5-8, the J gene TRBJ1-4; D remains ambiguous. Trimming removed 4 bases from V and 5 bases from J, with 15 bases in between. The CDR3 extends over 15 amino acids. CDR1 is SGHTS, CDR2 YDEGEE, per germline. The CDR3 spells CASSPLVLSNEKLFF. The DNA of the CDR3 is TGTGCCAGCAGCCCCCTGGTCCTGAGCAATGAAAAACTGTTTTTT.

The CDR3 DNA is TGTGCCAGCAGTGTACCGGGCGGGGGGGATTGGGATACGCAGTATTTT. Encoded protein: CASSVPGGGDWDTQYF. The rearrangement joins TRBV2 to TRBJ2-3; 9 positions agree with TRBD2. The V gene's germline CDR1 is SNHLY and CDR2 FYNNEI. The CDR3 is 16 amino acids. Trimming cost V 4 bases and J 6 bases; bases outside gene matches: 11.

This chain joins TRBV11-3 and TRBJ2-1, with TRBD1 identical over 8 bases. Germline CDR1 and CDR2: SGHNT and YENEEA. The CDR3 loop spans 15 amino acids. The V gene end was trimmed by 5 bases and the J gene end by 2 bases; junction bases not matched to a gene: 5. CDR3 residues: CASSMNRGTYNEQFF. In nucleotides, the CDR3 is TGTGCCAGCAGCATGAACAGGGGGACCTACAATGAGCAGTTCTTC.

The V and J genes are TRBV5-1 and TRBJ2-2; 7 nucleotides match TRBD2. V trimming: 4 bases; J trimming: 3 bases; junction bases outside the gene matches: 6. The CDR3 runs to 15 residues. Germline-derived CDR1 and CDR2 are SGHRS and YFSETQ. CDR3 sequence: CASSREDGHTGELFF. CDR3 in DNA: TGCGCCAGCAGCCGGGAGGACGGGCACACCGGGGAGCTGTTTTTT.

This clonotype has just a few counts. The chain has TRBV5-1 and TRBJ1-1; possible D gene TRBD1, 6 bases. Germline V CDR1 and CDR2: SGHRS, YFSETQ. This CDR3 comprises 13 residues. V was shortened by 4 bases and J by 5 bases, with 12 bases between the two germline ends. CDR3: CASSGGLGTEAFF. The CDR3 DNA sequence: TGCGCCAGCAGCGGGGGGCTCGGTACTGAAGCTTTCTTT.

As DNA, the CDR3 is TGTGCCAGTACGAGACAGGGGCTCCTCCTGAGCTCCTACAATGAGCAGTTCTTC. Protein sequence: CASTRQGLLLSSYNEQFF. The chain combines TRBV19 with TRBJ2-1; 8 bases fit TRBD1. The CDR3 is 18 residues long. The V and J ends lost 7 bases and 0 bases, in that order; junction bases with no gene match: 14. Germline-derived CDR1 and CDR2 are LNHDA and SQIVND (reference sequence).

The rearrangement links TRBV20-1 to TRBJ2-7; 10 bases line up with TRBD1. In germline, CDR1 is DFQATT, CDR2 SNEGSKA (reference sequence). The CDR3 extends over 16 amino acids. J lost 1 base, V lost 2 bases, and 8 bases had no gene match. The CDR3 sequence is CSARLLQGQGSYEQYF. The CDR3 DNA sequence: TGCAGTGCTAGACTCCTCCAGGGACAGGGGTCCTACGAGCAGTACTTC.

The V call is TRBV12-3 or TRBV12-4, the J call TRBJ1-5, with no clear D. Trimming removed 10 bases from V and 4 bases from J, with 11 bases in between. CDR3 length equals 12 residues. This CDR3 reads CATTAGNQPQHF. Written as DNA, the CDR3 is TGTGCCACCACTGCAGGTAATCAGCCCCAGCATTTT.

The chain recombines TRBV5-1 with TRBJ2-3; possibly TRBD1 for D (6 bases). V was shortened by 2 bases and J by 2 bases, with 18 bases between the two germline ends. Germline CDR1 and CDR2: SGHRS and YFSETQ. The CDR3 sequence is 17 residues long. The CDR3 protein is CASSFMATGLATDTQYF. The CDR3, as DNA: TGCGCCAGCAGCTTCATGGCAACAGGGTTAGCCACAGATACGCAGTATTTT. The entire variable domain, with the rest obtained from reference TRBV5-1 and TRBJ2-3, is as follows: KAGVTQTPRYLIKTRGQQVTLSCSPISGHRSVSWYQQTPGQGLQFLFEYFSETQRNKGNFPGRFSGRQFSNSRSEMNVSTLELGDSALYLCASSFMATGLATDTQYFGPGTRLTVL.

This clonotype has more than one count but fewer than ten. The chain links TRBV5-1 to TRBJ2-3; D ambiguous. Germline values: CDR1 SGHRS, CDR2 YFSETQ. The length of the CDR3 is 12 residues. V was cut by 5 bases and J by 4 bases, with 8 bases left in between. The DNA for the CDR3 is TGCGCCAGCAGAAGAGACGCAGATACGCAGTATTTT. This translates into CASRRDADTQYF.

The chain couples TRBV6-2 or TRBV6-3 to TRBJ2-3, with a tentative D call TRBD2 (6 bases). The V gene lost 8 bases and the J gene lost 8 bases, with 17 bases spanning the gap. The germline V gene encodes CDR1 MNHEY and CDR2 SVGEGT. The CDR3 spans 13 residues. The CDR3 DNA reads TGTGCCAGCCAATGGGACTCCCGGGGTACGCAGTATTTT. Protein sequence: CASQWDSRGTQYF.

A single count supports this clonotype. The chain links TRBV5-1 to TRBJ2-7; D is perhaps TRBD2 (7 bases). CDR3 length equals 17 residues. The V gene lost 1 base and the J gene lost 0 bases, with 17 bases spanning the gap. Germline lookup yields CDR1 SGHRS and CDR2 YFSETQ. The CDR3 spells CASSLPRRGPVSYEQYF. In DNA, the CDR3 is TGCGCCAGCAGCTTGCCCCGGCGGGGGCCTGTCTCCTACGAGCAGTACTTC. Filled out from reference TRBV5-1 and TRBJ2-7, the complete variable domain reads KAGVTQTPRYLIKTRGQQVTLSCSPISGHRSVSWYQQTPGQGLQFLFEYFSETQRNKGNFPGRFSGRQFSNSRSEMNVSTLELGDSALYLCASSLPRRGPVSYEQYFGPGTRLTVT.

This clonotype occurred a few times. This rearrangement joins TRBV24-1 to TRBJ2-3; the D gene is possibly TRBD1 (6 bases). The CDR3 totals 16 residues. Trimming took 3 bases from V and 0 from J, leaving 12 bases between them. Germline lookup yields CDR1 KGHDR and CDR2 SFDVKD. CDR3 coding DNA: TGTGCCACCAGTGATATAGGGGGACCTAGCACAGATACGCAGTATTTT. As protein: CATSDIGGPSTDTQYF.

The V and J genes are TRBV12-3 or TRBV12-4 and TRBJ2-5, with TRBD2 matching over 7 bases. The J call may be mistaken, given a closer DNA end match to TRBJ2-1. This CDR3 has 14 residues. CDR3 amino acids: CASSLVSGQETQFF. CDR3 sequence (DNA): TGTGCCAGCAGTTTGGTTAGCGGGCAAGAGACCCAGTTCTTC.

In DNA, the CDR3 is TGTGCCACCAGTGACCGTGCGGGAGAAGCTTTCTTT. As protein: CATSDRAGEAFF. The V and J genes are TRBV24-1 and TRBJ1-1; D unresolved. CDR1 is KGHDR and CDR2 is SFDVKD in the germline V gene. There are 12 residues in the CDR3. With 4 bases removed from V and 8 bases from J, the gap between germline ends came to 10 bases.

The V call is TRBV5-6, the J call TRBJ1-2; 7 bases are shared with TRBD1. This CDR3 contains 16 residues. The V and J ends lost 1 base and 2 bases, in that order; junction bases with no gene match: 8. Germline CDR1 is SGHDT and CDR2 is YYEEEE. For the CDR3, the DNA is TGTGCCAGCAGCTTGTTCGACAGGGATGGGAACTATGGCTACACCTTC. It specifies CASSLFDRDGNYGYTF.

CDR3 sequence reads: CASSPRPGTLNYEQYF. The CDR3 DNA sequence: TGTGCCAGCTCACCACGTCCAGGAACCCTGAACTACGAGCAGTACTTC. The genes are TRBV18 and TRBJ2-7; D remains ambiguous. The CDR3 runs 16 residues. Trimming left V 1 base short and J 3 bases short, with 16 bases between. CDR1 and CDR2 (germline): KGHSH, LQKENI.

The CDR3 sequence: CASSLLGGVNTEAFF. The CDR3 DNA sequence: TGTGCCAGCAGTTTGCTCGGGGGCGTTAACACTGAAGCTTTCTTT. The chain has TRBV27 and TRBJ1-1, with TRBD1 as a possible D gene (6 bases). The germline V and J ends were trimmed by 3 bases and 2 bases, with 13 bases remaining between them. CDR3 size: 15 residues. Germline-derived CDR1 and CDR2 are MNHEY and SMNVEV (reference sequence).

In this sample, this clonotype turned up a few times. The rearrangement uses TRBV4-3 and TRBJ2-3; TRBD2 matches 7 bases. This CDR3 contains 17 residues. From germline, CDR1 is LGHNA and CDR2 YSLEER. J was trimmed by 5 bases and V by 1 base; bases with no gene match: 12. For the CDR3, the DNA is TGCGCCAGCAGCCAAGTCAGGGCTAGCGGCCGTCAAGATACGCAGTATTTT. Amino acid sequence: CASSQVRASGRQDTQYF.

The chain carries TRBV12-3 or TRBV12-4 and TRBJ2-3, with D possibly being TRBD1 (5 bases). The CDR3 contains 15 residues. The V and J ends lost 1 base and 4 bases respectively, with 12 bases between them. CDR3 sequence (DNA): TGTGCCAGCAGTTTAGTACAGGCCCATGCAGATACGCAGTATTTT. It yields the protein CASSLVQAHADTQYF.

This sequence joins TRBV27 and TRBJ2-7; D gene ambiguous. Germline V gene lookup returns CDR1 MNHEY and CDR2 SMNVEV (reference sequence). The CDR3 sequence is 13 residues long. V was clipped by 6 bases and J by 2 bases, with 11 bases between them. The CDR3 coding sequence is TGTGCCAGCAGACTTGTGGGAACCTACGAGCAGTACTTC. Its protein product is CASRLVGTYEQYF.

V usage is TRBV10-3 and J usage is TRBJ2-1, with 11 bases aligning to TRBD2. CDR3 length: 14 residues. From germline, CDR1 is ENHRY and CDR2 SYGVKD. V lost 11 bases, J lost 4 bases, and 7 bases stayed unmatched. CDR3 residues: CASRGTSGYNEQFF. CDR3 in DNA: TGTGCCTCCAGGGGGACTAGCGGTTACAATGAGCAGTTCTTC.

This clonotype has only a few counts. The chain couples TRBV9 to TRBJ2-1, with 11 nucleotides matching TRBD2. The germline V gene has CDR1 SGDLS and CDR2 YYNGEE. V shed 4 bases and J 5 bases; nucleotides not matched to a gene: 8. The CDR3 loop spans 16 amino acids. The CDR3 is CASSPLLAGVNNEQFF. The CDR3 bases are TGTGCCAGCAGCCCGTTACTAGCGGGGGTGAACAATGAGCAGTTCTTC.

J is TRBJ2-3 and V is TRBV5-1, with D perhaps TRBD1 (7 bases). Germline loops: CDR1 SGHRS, CDR2 YFSETQ. The CDR3 has 17 residues. Trimming shortened V by 4 bases and J by 5 bases, and 23 bases separated the two germline ends. The CDR3 DNA reads as TGCGCCAGCAGCCAACTCGGGGGCAGGGGGATAGAAGATACGCAGTATTTT. Translation: CASSQLGGRGIEDTQYF.

The chain couples TRBV7-2 to TRBJ1-1, with D possibly matching TRBD1 (6 bases). Looked up from germline, CDR1 is SGHTA and CDR2 is FQGNSA. Trimming shortened V by 0 bases and J by 13 bases, and 15 bases separated the two germline ends. The CDR3 is 13 amino acids. The CDR3 loop reads CASSLARGGALFF. DNA for the CDR3: TGTGCCAGCAGCTTAGCGCGGGGGGGGGCGCTTTTCTTT.

This clonotype was recorded at least ten times. The V gene is TRBV20-1, the J gene TRBJ2-3; the match to TRBD2 covers 13 bases. This CDR3 spans 18 amino acids. Trimming at V came to 4 bases and at J to 0 bases, leaving 10 bases not matched to a gene. Germline V lookup: CDR1 DFQATT, CDR2 SNEGSKA (reference sequence). The DNA of the CDR3 is TGCAGTGCTACTGGACTAGCGGGGGCCTCTTCTAGCACAGATACGCAGTATTTT. Amino acid sequence: CSATGLAGASSSTDTQYF.